The 24 T cell receptor beta chains listed next were all sequenced from one sample in a study of T cell responses to AZD1222 COVID-19 vaccine. TCRdb's copy holds only in-frame clones and misses some; the assay was immunoSEQ multiplex PCR. This table has over 130,000 clones, approximately 90% appearing once. The input for sequencing was peripheral blood, taken on day 0 of AZD1222 vaccination. The receptors here all came from an adult in good health.

The chain is built from TRBV9 and TRBJ2-7; 14 bases fit TRBD2. This CDR3 is 16 amino acids long. CDR1 is SGDLS and CDR2 is YYNGEE in the germline V gene. V shed 4 bases, J shed 7 bases, and the junction held 10 bases outside the gene matches. For the CDR3, the DNA is TGTGCCAGCAGCAGGACTAGCGGGAGGCCCGCTTCGGAGCAGTACTTC. Translation gives CASSRTSGRPASEQYF.

V and J are TRBV19 and TRBJ1-4; D is uncertain. Trimming stripped 2 bases from V and 3 bases from J, with 10 bases between. From germline, CDR1 is LNHDA and CDR2 SQIVND (reference sequence). This CDR3 spans 15 amino acids. The CDR3 loop is CASSISRVANEKLFF. In DNA form, the CDR3 reads TGTGCCAGTAGTATATCAAGGGTAGCTAATGAAAAACTGTTTTTT.

This chain uses TRBV11-2 with TRBJ2-7; D perhaps matches TRBD1 (5 bases). The CDR3 totals 13 residues. Germline V gives CDR1 SGHAT, CDR2 FQNNGV. V gave up 2 bases and J gave up 6 bases, with 11 bases separating them. The CDR3 coding sequence is TGTGCCAGCAGCTTACCAGGGTTCGTCGAGCAGTACTTC. This gives the protein CASSLPGFVEQYF.

The chain combines TRBV30 with TRBJ2-7, with 10 bases matching TRBD1. The CDR3 is 18 amino acids. Germline loops: CDR1 GTSNPN, CDR2 SVGIG (reference sequence). Trimming cost V 2 bases and J 5 bases; bases outside gene matches: 18. CDR3 residues: CAWSRDRGPPPTPNEQYF. CDR3 bases: TGTGCCTGGAGTCGGGACAGGGGTCCCCCTCCAACACCCAACGAGCAGTACTTC.

The chain is built from TRBV6-5 and TRBJ1-5; TRBD1 matches 7 bases. Germline V gene data show CDR1 as MNHEY and CDR2 as SVGAGI. The CDR3 consists of 15 residues. Losses at the gene ends were 5 bases for V and 3 bases for J; bases not matched to a gene: 7. CDR3 sequence: CASSPDTGDNQPQHF. In DNA form, the CDR3 reads TGTGCCAGCAGTCCCGATACAGGGGACAATCAGCCCCAGCATTTT.

The chain is built from TRBV5-5 and TRBJ1-4; 7 bases are a match to TRBD1. Germline values: CDR1 SGHKS, CDR2 YYEKEE (reference sequence). This CDR3 is built from 16 residues. V lost 3 bases, J lost 10 bases, and 15 bases stayed unmatched. Written as DNA, the CDR3 is TGTGCCAGCAGCTCCACCCATTTAACGACAGGGAGAAAACTGTTTTTT. This translates into CASSSTHLTTGRKLFF.

CDR3 sequence (DNA): TGTGCCAGCAGACAGGGGGGCGGTGGACGGATGAACACTGAAGCTTTCTTT. Protein sequence: CASRQGGGGRMNTEAFF. V gene TRBV5-4 combines with J gene TRBJ1-1; 8 bases agree with TRBD1. Germline CDR1 and CDR2: SGHNT and YYREEE (reference sequence). V shed 5 bases, J shed 0 bases, and the junction held 12 bases outside the gene matches. This CDR3 is 17 amino acids long.

This sequence joins TRBV6-5 and TRBJ1-5, with no clear D. V dropped 5 bases and J dropped 6 bases, with 11 bases sitting between them. Germline V gene data show CDR1 as MNHEY and CDR2 as SVGAGI. This CDR3 comprises 13 residues. The CDR3 loop is CASSRPAGQPQHF. Written as DNA, the CDR3 is TGTGCCAGCAGTCGTCCTGCGGGTCAGCCCCAGCATTTT.

This clone has a single count. The chain couples TRBV6-9 to TRBJ1-1, with 7 nucleotides matching TRBD1. This CDR3 is built from 15 residues. Per the germline V gene, CDR1 is MNHGY and CDR2 is SVAAGI. The ends lost 6 bases at V and 1 base at J; junction bases unmatched: 8. In nucleotides, the CDR3 is TGTGCCAGCAGCAAAACAGGGGTTAGGAACACTGAAGCTTTCTTT. It yields the protein CASSKTGVRNTEAFF.

This chain joins TRBV6-2 or TRBV6-3 and TRBJ2-7, with 13 bases identical to TRBD2. Germline CDR1 is MNHEY and CDR2 is SVGEGT. V dropped 2 bases and J dropped 3; count of bases not matched to a gene: 7. There are 17 residues in the CDR3. CDR3: CASSYRGTSGNNYEQYF. Here the CDR3 DNA reads TGTGCCAGCAGTTACCGCGGGACTAGCGGGAATAACTACGAGCAGTACTTC.

V usage is TRBV6-1 and J usage is TRBJ2-2; a possible D gene is TRBD2 (7 bases). CDR3 size: 15 residues. CDR1 is MNHNS, CDR2 SASEGT, per germline. The V and J ends lost 1 base and 6 bases respectively, with 12 bases between them. CDR3 in amino acids: CASSEEGGRAGELFF. In nucleotides, the CDR3 is TGTGCCAGCAGTGAAGAGGGGGGGCGCGCCGGGGAGCTGTTTTTT.

The chain employs TRBV3-1 (or the pseudogene TRBV3-2) and TRBJ2-5, with 7 bases fitting TRBD1. CDR3 size: 14 residues. J was trimmed by 1 base and V by 6 bases; bases with no gene match: 5. The germline gives CDR1 LGHDT, CDR2 YNNKEL (reference sequence). CDR3 in DNA: TGTGCCAGCAGAGGACAGGTTCGCCAAGAGACCCAGTACTTC. Translated: CASRGQVRQETQYF.

V gene TRBV19 combines with J gene TRBJ2-1; D remains ambiguous. This CDR3 has 14 residues. Looked up from germline, CDR1 is LNHDA and CDR2 is SQIVND (reference sequence). Trimming removed 2 bases from V and 4 bases from J, with 9 bases in between. CDR3 residues: CASSIRTPYNEQFF. The CDR3 DNA is TGTGCCAGTAGTATACGGACCCCTTACAATGAGCAGTTCTTC.

This clone is a singleton in its sample. V usage is TRBV3-1 (or the pseudogene TRBV3-2) and J usage is TRBJ2-7; D gene unclear. Trimming cost V 2 bases and J 7 bases, with 18 bases left between them. The CDR3 is 15 residues long. CDR1 and CDR2 from the germline V gene are LGHDT and YNNKEL (reference sequence). This CDR3 reads CASSQQLASRGEQYF. The CDR3 DNA follows: TGTGCCAGCAGCCAACAATTAGCCTCCCGTGGGGAGCAGTACTTC.

The chain is built from TRBV12-3 or TRBV12-4 and TRBJ1-2, with D unclear. The ends were cut back, 3 bases at V and 8 bases at J, with 10 bases in the middle. The CDR3 has 12 amino acids. CDR3 loop: CASSLAPRGYTF. As DNA, the CDR3 is TGTGCCAGCAGTTTGGCACCGAGGGGCTACACCTTC.

This rearrangement joins TRBV28 to TRBJ2-5; TRBD1 agrees at 9 bases. From germline, CDR1 is MDHEN and CDR2 SYDVKM. V dropped 5 bases and J dropped 1; count of bases not matched to a gene: 5. The CDR3 has 15 amino acids. The CDR3 sequence: CASSKGQGIQETQYF. Here the CDR3 DNA reads TGTGCCAGCAGTAAGGGACAGGGTATCCAAGAGACCCAGTACTTC.

The chain has TRBV7-9 and TRBJ1-6, with TRBD1 identical over 8 bases. V gave up 5 bases and J gave up 0 bases; unmatched junction bases: 6. Per germline, CDR1 SEHNR and CDR2 FQNEAQ (reference sequence). The CDR3 runs 17 residues. CDR3 loop: CASSAGTGGSYNSPLHF. CDR3 sequence (DNA): TGTGCCAGCAGCGCTGGGACAGGCGGCTCCTATAATTCACCCCTCCACTTT.

Here the CDR3 reads CASSLGGNGEAFF. The DNA of the CDR3 is TGTGCCAGCAGCTTAGGAGGGAACGGTGAAGCTTTCTTT. J is TRBJ1-1 and V is TRBV11-3; D is unclear. V gave up 1 base and J gave up 7 bases, with 10 bases separating them. The CDR3 totals 13 residues. Germline assignment: CDR1 SGHNT and CDR2 YENEEA.

The chain couples TRBV19 to TRBJ2-3; TRBD2 agrees at 7 bases. The CDR3 sequence is 16 residues long. Germline CDR1 reads LNHDA; CDR2 reads SQIVND (reference sequence). With 1 base clipped from V and 3 bases from J, the junction kept 7 bases outside the gene matches. For the CDR3, the DNA is TGTGCCAGTAGTATAGGGCCAGGGAGGGCGACAGATACGCAGTATTTT. Amino acid sequence: CASSIGPGRATDTQYF.

The V and J genes are TRBV7-6 and TRBJ2-3; 12 positions match TRBD2. Trimming cost V 1 base and J 1 base; bases outside gene matches: 9. Germline CDR1 is SGHVS and CDR2 is FNYEAQ. This CDR3 spans 19 amino acids. The CDR3 nucleotides are TGTGCCAGCAGCTTAGGCCCCCTAACTAGCGGGGGGCGCACAGATACGCAGTATTTT. This sequence encodes CASSLGPLTSGGRTDTQYF. Full variable domain (remainder filled in from reference TRBV7-6 and TRBJ2-3): GAGVSQSPRYKVTKRGQDVALRCDPISGHVSLYWYRQALGQGPEFLTYFNYEAQQDKSGLPNDRFSAERPEGSISTLTIQRTEQRDSAMYRCASSLGPLTSGGRTDTQYFGPGTRLTVL.

Comment on this clone: One end of the junction fails to match germline, which may point to a read error. J is TRBJ1-1 and V is TRBV11-2; D remains ambiguous. Germline CDR1 is SGHAT and CDR2 is FQNNGV. CDR3 size: 16 residues. CDR3 sequence reads: CVSSLAPRKGNHEAFF. The CDR3 DNA sequence: TGTGTCAGCAGCTTAGCCCCCCGAAAAGGAAACCATGAAGCTTTCTTT.

This chain links TRBV6-2 or TRBV6-3 with TRBJ2-7; TRBD1 aligns across 7 bases. V lost 4 bases, J lost 0 bases, and 3 bases stayed unmatched. This CDR3 region has 14 residues. From germline, CDR1 is MNHEY and CDR2 SVGEGT. The CDR3 spells CASSFRTGSYEQYF. For the CDR3, the DNA is TGTGCCAGCAGTTTTAGGACAGGCTCCTACGAGCAGTACTTC.

The DNA for the CDR3 is TGTGCCAGCAGGCGCTCGAGGGGGGAAACCTATAATTCACCCCTCCACTTT. This sequence encodes CASRRSRGETYNSPLHF. The chain links TRBV7-2 to TRBJ1-6; possibly TRBD1 for D (6 bases). The CDR3 contains 17 residues. In germline, CDR1 is SGHTA, CDR2 FQGNSA. The ends were cut back, 6 bases at V and 2 bases at J, with 17 bases in the middle.

V usage is TRBV12-3 or TRBV12-4 and J usage is TRBJ1-2; D unclear. V was pared by 6 bases and J by 4 bases, with 12 bases between. This CDR3 comprises 13 residues. CDR3 nucleotide sequence: TGTGCCAGCAGCGCCCCCCTCGGCTATGGCTACACCTTC. Translation gives CASSAPLGYGYTF.